Listed below are T cell receptor beta chains from one sample, sequenced in a study of shared clonotypes between healthy human individuals. The assay was immunoSEQ multiplex PCR, and TCRdb's table has in-frame clones only and misses some. This table has 600,000 to 750,000 clones, 55% to 80% appearing once. The sample taken for sequencing was memory CD4+ T cells sorted from blood. The receptors originated from a woman in her twenties or thirties in good health. Each CDR3 is given with its conserved first and last residue. D genes are given only for firm matches. Expanded clones get a size class; other rows say once, few or many, or leave the size out.

>TRBV29-1|.|TRBJ2-5|12|.
TGCAGCGTTGAAGTCTACCAAGAGACCCAGTACTTC
CSVEVYQETQYF
>TRBV7-8|.|TRBJ1-4|13|.
TGTGCCAGCAGCTTAGGCCCTAATGAAAAACTGTTTTTT
CASSLGPNEKLFF
>TRBV4-1|.|TRBJ2-5|15|TRBD2
TGCGCCAGCAGCTTCTCAGCGGGGGGCCAAGAGACCCAGTACTTC
CASSFSAGGQETQYF
>TRBV4-2|.|TRBJ2-3|16|.
TGTGCCAGCAGCCAAGAGGGGCGGAGTAGCACAGATACGCAGTATTTT
CASSQEGRSSTDTQYF
>TRBV4-2|.|TRBJ2-7|14|.
TGTGCCAGCAGCCGGGCGGGTAGCTCCTACGAGCAGTACTTC
CASSRAGSSYEQYF
>TRBV5-1|.|TRBJ1-1|18|TRBD1
TGCGCCAGCAGCCCCGGCGGTTTCCGGGACAGGGCAAACACTGAAGCTTTCTTT
CASSPGGFRDRANTEAFF
>TRBV29-1|.|TRBJ1-4|14|TRBD1
TGCAGCGTCCGCTTTGCAGGGGGGAATGAAAAACTGTTTTTT
CSVRFAGGNEKLFF
>TRBV28|.|TRBJ1-2|13|.
TGTGCCAGCAGTACAGGGACGGTAGCTGGCTACACCTTC
CASSTGTVAGYTF
>TRBV18|.|TRBJ1-3|16|.
TGTGCCAGCTCACCGTCTACAGGGATCTCTGGAAACACCATATATTTT
CASSPSTGISGNTIYF
>TRBV13|many|TRBJ1-5|15|.
TGTGCCAGCAGCGAGGACCGTGCCGGGCCTCAGCCCCAGCATTTT
CASSEDRAGPQPQHF
>TRBV5-1|.|TRBJ1-1|13|.
TGCGCCAGCAGCTTACAGACGAACACTGAAGCTTTCTTT
CASSLQTNTEAFF
>TRBV2|.|TRBJ1-5|14|.
TGTGCCAGCAGTAAGGGGGGAAGCAATCAGCCCCAGCATTTT
CASSKGGSNQPQHF
>TRBV6-6|.|TRBJ1-4|12|.
TGTGCCAGCAGACAGGATAATGAAAAACTGTTTTTT
CASRQDNEKLFF
>TRBV5-4|.|TRBJ1-1|14|.
TGTGCCAGCAGCGCCACGGGGCGTATCTCTGAAGCTTTCTTT
CASSATGRISEAFF
>TRBV6-4|.|TRBJ2-5|16|TRBD1
TGTGCCAGCAGAAGACTGGACAGGGGGCGCGGAGAGACCCAGTACTTC
CASRRLDRGRGETQYF
>TRBV5-1|.|TRBJ2-2|16|TRBD2
TGCGCCAGCAGCTTTTTGGGACTAGGGAACACCGGGGAGCTGTTTTTT
CASSFLGLGNTGELFF
>TRBV6-5|.|TRBJ1-4|15|.
TGTGCCAGCAGTTACTCGGGGGTAACTAATGAAAAACTGTTTTTT
CASSYSGVTNEKLFF
>TRBV25-1|.|TRBJ2-3|17|TRBD2
TGTGCCAGCAGTGAAGGGTCCCGGGGGGATAGCACAGATACGCAGTATTTT
CASSEGSRGDSTDTQYF
>TRBV2|.|TRBJ2-7|15|TRBD2
TGTGCCAGCAGACGAGATAGCGGGAGTTTTTACGAGCAGTACTTC
CASRRDSGSFYEQYF
>TRBV11-3|few|TRBJ2-3|15|.
TGTGCCAGCAGCTTCGGACGTATGGTTACAGATACGCAGTATTTT
CASSFGRMVTDTQYF
>TRBV5-1|.|TRBJ1-1|14|TRBD1
TGCGCCAGCAGCTCCCAGGGGGTCGGCACTGAAGCTTTCTTT
CASSSQGVGTEAFF
>TRBV2|few|TRBJ2-5|14|.
TGTGCCAGCAGTGAAGCGGGTTACCGTTCAACCCAGTACTTC
CASSEAGYRSTQYF
>TRBV28|few|TRBJ2-7|15|TRBD2
TGTGCCAGCAGTTTTGGCGGGAGGAGACGATACGAGCAGTACTTC
CASSFGGRRRYEQYF
>TRBV19|.|TRBJ2-7|15|.
TGTGCCAGTAGTACCGCGGGACGATCTGGCTACGAGCAGTACTTC
CASSTAGRSGYEQYF
>TRBV2|.|TRBJ2-5|15|TRBD1
TGTGCCAGCAGTATCAGGGGGCTAAACCAAGAGACCCAGTACTTC
CASSIRGLNQETQYF
>TRBV4-2|.|TRBJ2-5|15|TRBD2
TGTGCCAGCAGCCAAGATCGGGAGGGCCAAGAGACCCAGTACTTC
CASSQDREGQETQYF
>TRBV7-2|.|TRBJ2-6|14|.
TGTGCCAGCAGCTTAATCTCTGGGGCCAACGTCCTGACTTTC
CASSLISGANVLTF
>TRBV11-2|.|TRBJ1-1|17|.
TGTGCCAGCAGCATCGGGACTGGGAGTCTGGGGAACACTGAAGCTTTCTTT
CASSIGTGSLGNTEAFF
>TRBV11-2|few|TRBJ2-7|14|.
TGTGCCAGCAGCTTAGCAGCCGTGACCTACGAGCAGTACTTC
CASSLAAVTYEQYF
>TRBV18|few|TRBJ2-3|16|.
TGTGCCAGCTCACCATACGGCACCCGAGGGACAGATACGCAGTATTTT
CASSPYGTRGTDTQYF
>TRBV10-3|.|TRBJ2-3|18|.
TGTGCCATCAGCCTTCAACAGGGGGGGAGTACTAGCACAGATACGCAGTATTTT
CAISLQQGGSTSTDTQYF
>TRBV10-3|.|TRBJ1-2|15|.
TGTGCCATCAGTGAGTCGGAGGTCGGGAGCTATGGCTACACCTTC
CAISESEVGSYGYTF
>TRBV25-1|.|TRBJ2-5|14|.
TGTGCCAGCAGTCAGGAGGAACTTAGGCAGACCCAGTACTTC
CASSQEELRQTQYF
>TRBV7-2|.|TRBJ2-5|15|.
TGTGCCAGCAGCTTTGCGGCCGTCCGGGAAGAGACCCAGTACTTC
CASSFAAVREETQYF
>TRBV19|many|TRBJ1-1|13|.
TGTGCCAGTACCGCGTATGGTTACACTGAAGCTTTCTTT
CASTAYGYTEAFF
>TRBV28|.|TRBJ2-5|19|TRBD2
TGTGCCAGCAGTACACCCCGGGGGTGGCGCGGGAGGGGGCAAGAGACCCAGTACTTC
CASSTPRGWRGRGQETQYF
>TRBV19|.|TRBJ1-1|13|.
TGTGCCAGTAGTGCCATCGTGAACACTGAAGCTTTCTTT
CASSAIVNTEAFF
>TRBV6-6|.|TRBJ1-3|16|.
TGTGCCAGCAGTTACTCGAGGGGAGGCTCTGGAAACACCATATATTTT
CASSYSRGGSGNTIYF
>TRBV5-1|once|TRBJ2-5|14|.
TGCGCCAGCAGCGGCAGGGGTGGGCAAGAGACCCAGTACTTC
CASSGRGGQETQYF
>TRBV9|.|TRBJ1-2|16|.
TGTGCCAGCAGCGTAGAAATCGGGCAGGGACTCGGTGGCTACACCTTC
CASSVEIGQGLGGYTF
>TRBV10-3|.|TRBJ1-2|12|.
TGTGCCATCAGTGAGTCGGGGGATCGCTACACCTTC
CAISESGDRYTF
>TRBV30|few|TRBJ1-1|15|.
TGTGCCTGGAGTGCCACGTCAGGGGCGAACACTGAAGCTTTCTTT
CAWSATSGANTEAFF
>TRBV19|.|TRBJ2-5|15|TRBD2
TGTGCCAGTAGTTCGGTCGGGGCGGGAGTGGAGACCCAGTACTTC
CASSSVGAGVETQYF
>TRBV4-1|.|TRBJ2-1|15|.
TGCGCCAGCAGCCAACACGGGAGCTCCTACAATGAGCAGTTCTTC
CASSQHGSSYNEQFF
>TRBV25-1|.|TRBJ2-3|15|.
TGTGCCAGCAGCCACCGGGACACGAACACAGATACGCAGTATTTT
CASSHRDTNTDTQYF
>TRBV11-2|once|TRBJ2-7|14|.
TGTGCCAGCAGCCACCCATTGGAGGGGAACGAGCAGTACTTC
CASSHPLEGNEQYF